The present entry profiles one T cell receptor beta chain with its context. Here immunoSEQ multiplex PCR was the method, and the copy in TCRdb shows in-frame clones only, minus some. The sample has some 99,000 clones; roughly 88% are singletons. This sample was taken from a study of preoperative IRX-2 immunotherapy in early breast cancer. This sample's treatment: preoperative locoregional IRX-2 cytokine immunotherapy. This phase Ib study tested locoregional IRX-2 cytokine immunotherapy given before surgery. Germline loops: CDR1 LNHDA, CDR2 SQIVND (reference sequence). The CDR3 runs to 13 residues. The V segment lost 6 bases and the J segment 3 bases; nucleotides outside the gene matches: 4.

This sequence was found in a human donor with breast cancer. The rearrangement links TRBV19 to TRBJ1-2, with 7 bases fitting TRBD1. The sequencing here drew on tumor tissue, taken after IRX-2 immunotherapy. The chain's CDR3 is CASRGTGDYGYTF. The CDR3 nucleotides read TGTGCCAGTAGGGGAACAGGGGACTATGGCTACACCTTC. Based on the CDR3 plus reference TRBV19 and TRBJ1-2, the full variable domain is DGGITQSPKYLFRKEGQNVTLSCEQNLNHDAMYWYRQDPGQGLRLIYYSQIVNDFQKGDIAEGYSVSREKKESFPLTVTSAQKNPTAFYLCASRGTGDYGYTFGSGTRLTVV.